This T cell receptor (beta chain) was found in a study of neoadjuvant anti-PD-1 for oral cavity cancer. Time point described: after neoadjuvant nivolumab, at surgical resection. This clone was seen a handful of times. Assay: immunoSEQ multiplex PCR; the TCRdb copy retains only in-frame clones and omits some. This repertoire shows nearly 15,000 clones, around 40% found once; its top ten account for roughly 40%. Germline loops: CDR1 MNHNS, CDR2 SASEGT. Trimming pared 1 base from V and 7 bases from J, leaving 14 bases between. The CDR3 is 15 amino acids. This chain uses TRBV6-1 with TRBJ1-5; D remains unclear. This specimen consisted of tumor tissue, obtained after nivolumab (anti-PD-1) treatment. This clonotype was sampled from a person aged 35-79 years with oral cavity squamous cell carcinoma. This CDR3 is CASSEEIGVPQPQHF. CDR3 in DNA: TGTGCCAGCAGTGAAGAAATCGGGGTTCCCCAGCCCCAGCATTTT.